Below, 29 T cell receptor beta chains from the same sample are listed, as sequenced in a study of blood T cells in healthy people across ages. It was with a sample-barcoded 5' primer and a J-beta primer mix that a second PCR of roughly 7 to 12 cycles was run. TCRdb recomputed calls from the 5' RACE reads with MiXCR, one row per CDR3 protein. The sample includes approximately 1.5 million distinct CDR3 sequences, roughly two fifths seen only once; the top ten take under 5%. Sequenced sample: blood. The origin of the receptors is a woman younger than 30 in good health.

This clonotype has a handful of counts. The chain joins TRBV20-1 to TRBJ1-2, with D possibly matching TRBD1 (5 bases). V was clipped by 5 bases and J by 5 bases, with 15 bases between them. Germline V CDR1 and CDR2: DFQATT, SNEGSKA (reference sequence). The CDR3 extends over 13 amino acids. The CDR3 DNA reads TGCAGTGCTCTGTCCAGGGATCGGTATGGCTACACCTTC. This translates into CSALSRDRYGYTF.

The J gene is TRBJ2-2, the V gene TRBV9, with TRBD2 matching 7 bases. Germline CDR1 reads SGDLS; CDR2 reads YYNGEE. With 4 bases clipped from V and 6 bases from J, the junction kept 12 bases outside the gene matches. The CDR3 is 16 residues long. CDR3 residues: CASSLRLTGGPGELFF. The CDR3 DNA reads TGTGCCAGCAGCTTGCGCTTAACGGGAGGCCCCGGGGAGCTGTTTTTT. Based on the CDR3 plus reference TRBV9 and TRBJ2-2, the full variable domain is DSGVTQTPKHLITATGQRVTLRCSPRSGDLSVYWYQQSLDQGLQFLIQYYNGEERAKGNILERFSAQQFPDLHSELNLSSLELGDSALYFCASSLRLTGGPGELFFGEGSRLTVL.

This clonotype was seen only a few times. The chain couples TRBV7-2 to TRBJ1-2; D not resolved. Per the germline V gene, CDR1 is SGHTA and CDR2 is FQGNSA. The CDR3 is 16 residues long. With 2 bases removed from V and 6 bases from J, the gap between germline ends came to 19 bases. In DNA form, the CDR3 reads TGTGCCAGCAGCTTACCGGGGTACCCGGGCCCCCATGGCTACACCTTC. Translated, it gives CASSLPGYPGPHGYTF.

This chain joins TRBV2 and TRBJ2-1, with D uncertain. The CDR3 sequence is 16 residues long. V was clipped by 6 bases and J by 8 bases, with 23 bases between them. Germline V gene sequence: CDR1 SNHLY, CDR2 FYNNEI. CDR3 bases: TGTGCCAGCAGCGCCCAGTCCACCTCAGTAGGCGATGAGCAGTTCTTC. This gives the protein CASSAQSTSVGDEQFF. The variable domain in full, with the rest retrieved from reference TRBV2 and TRBJ2-1, is EPEVTQTPSHQVTQMGQEVILRCVPISNHLYFYWYRQILGQKVEFLVSFYNNEISEKSEIFDDQFSVERPDGSNFTLKIRSTKLEDSAMYFCASSAQSTSVGDEQFFGPGTRLTVL.

The J gene is TRBJ2-1, the V gene TRBV7-2, with D tentatively TRBD2 (5 bases). CDR1 is SGHTA, CDR2 FQGNSA, per germline. Trimming pared 3 bases from V and 12 bases from J, leaving 15 bases between. The CDR3 has 13 amino acids. The CDR3 loop is CASSFGVSSGQFF. In DNA, the CDR3 is TGTGCCAGCAGCTTCGGGGTTTCCAGTGGGCAGTTCTTC.

The chain employs TRBV6-5 and TRBJ2-7; 15 nucleotides match TRBD2. This CDR3 is built from 18 residues. CDR1 and CDR2 (germline): MNHEY, SVGAGI. With V trimmed by 2 bases and J by 0 bases, 5 bases remained unmatched. The CDR3 DNA sequence: TGTGCCAGCAGTTACATGGGACTAGCGGGAGGTTTCTCCTACGAGCAGTACTTC. Translation gives CASSYMGLAGGFSYEQYF.

This chain joins TRBV7-2 and TRBJ2-7, with 7 bases aligning to TRBD2. CDR1 is SGHTA, CDR2 FQGNSA, per germline. Trimming cost V 2 bases and J 5 bases; bases outside gene matches: 3. The CDR3 has 13 amino acids. The CDR3: CASSLQRGNEQYF. The CDR3 DNA reads as TGTGCCAGCAGCTTACAGCGGGGAAACGAGCAGTACTTC.

The table lists this clonotype with a few counts. The chain links TRBV25-1 to TRBJ1-5; D gene unclear. Germline V lookup: CDR1 MGHDK, CDR2 SYGVNS. The V end lost 10 bases, the J end lost 6 bases, and 16 bases lay between the germline ends. The CDR3 consists of 13 residues. This CDR3 reads CATSGGSGQPQHF. The CDR3 bases are TGTGCCACCTCGGGAGGGAGCGGTCAGCCCCAGCATTTT.

The V call is TRBV2, the J call TRBJ2-1; weak D call: TRBD2 (6 bases). The end of the DNA fits TRBJ2-7 better, so the J call may be wrong. Per the germline V gene, CDR1 is SNHLY and CDR2 is FYNNEI. The length of the CDR3 is 15 residues. The DNA of the CDR3 is TGTGCCAGCAATATGAGACTAGGGTTGTCCAATGAGCAGTACTTC. It codes for CASNMRLGLSNEQYF.

On this clonotype: At one end, the junction sequence differs from germline, possibly due to a read error. The rearrangement joins TRBV7-9 to TRBJ1-6, with 9 nucleotides matching TRBD1. The germline V gene has CDR1 SEHNR and CDR2 FQNEAQ (reference sequence). This CDR3 is 16 amino acids long. CDR3: CAGSRDRVGWNSPLHF. The CDR3, as DNA: TGTGCCGGCAGCCGGGACAGGGTGGGATGGAATTCACCCCTCCACTTT.

The rearrangement links TRBV28 to TRBJ1-4, with TRBD1 matching 7 bases. This CDR3 contains 15 residues. The germline CDR1 and CDR2 sequences are MDHEN and SYDVKM. The ends lost 5 bases at V and 0 bases at J; junction bases unmatched: 3. This chain's CDR3 is CASSEQGTTNEKLFF. As DNA, the CDR3 is TGTGCCAGCAGTGAACAGGGGACAACTAATGAAAAACTGTTTTTT.

This clonotype appeared a few times. The CDR3 loop reads CASSPGVTGGETEAFF. For the CDR3, the DNA is TGCGCCAGCAGCCCAGGGGTGACAGGGGGCGAAACTGAAGCTTTCTTT. The chain combines TRBV4-1 with TRBJ1-1; 10 positions agree with TRBD1. Germline trimming cut 4 bases from V and 5 bases from J; bases unmatched to any gene: 10. From germline, CDR1 is MGHRA and CDR2 YSYEKL. CDR3 size: 16 residues.

The chain employs TRBV4-2 and TRBJ2-7, with 11 bases fitting TRBD2. V lost 0 bases and J lost 6; bases outside the gene matches: 7. The CDR3 spans 16 residues. CDR1 is LGHNA and CDR2 is YNFKEQ in the germline V gene. CDR3 nucleotides: TGTGCCAGCAGCCAAGATACGTTAGCGGGGGGGTCCGAGCAGTACTTC. Its translation: CASSQDTLAGGSEQYF.

The CDR3, as DNA: TGTGCCAGCAGCACCTGGGATGAGCAGTACTTC. Protein product: CASSTWDEQYF. V is TRBV9 and J is TRBJ2-5, with D hard to call. The V end lost 4 bases, the J end lost 11 bases, and 12 bases lay between the germline ends. The CDR3 totals 11 residues. Germline V gene lookup returns CDR1 SGDLS and CDR2 YYNGEE.

This clonotype was found many times. This chain joins TRBV7-2 and TRBJ1-2, with TRBD1 as a possible D gene (6 bases). The V gene's germline CDR1 is SGHTA and CDR2 FQGNSA. The length of the CDR3 is 15 residues. Trimming removed 6 bases from V and 1 base from J, with 15 bases in between. CDR3 sequence reads: CASSLDSSINYGYTF. Written as DNA, the CDR3 is TGTGCCAGCAGTTTGGACAGCTCCATTAACTATGGCTACACCTTC.

Note on this clonotype: This may be a read error: a much more frequent sequence differs by one nucleotide. CDR3 sequence: CASSEDRGETQYF. CDR3 in DNA: TGCGCCAGCAGCGAGGACAGGGGAGAGACCCAGTACTTC. The chain has TRBV5-1 and TRBJ2-5; 9 bases match TRBD1. Germline lookup yields CDR1 SGHRS and CDR2 YFSETQ. The CDR3 totals 13 residues. V lost 4 bases, J lost 4 bases, and 2 bases stayed unmatched.

This clonotype came up a few times. The chain carries TRBV2 and TRBJ2-1; D might be TRBD2 (5 bases). Germline V lookup: CDR1 SNHLY, CDR2 FYNNEI. The CDR3 is made up of 13 amino acids. V shed 3 bases and J shed 9 bases, with 12 bases lying between them. For the CDR3, the DNA is TGTGCCAGCAGTGAGCTTAGCGTGACTGAGCAGTTCTTC. This gives the protein CASSELSVTEQFF.

This clonotype was recorded a few times. CDR3 in DNA: TGCAGTGCTCCTAGGGACAGGGGGGGAGACTTTGAAAAACTGTTTTTT. Translating it yields CSAPRDRGGDFEKLFF. This sequence joins TRBV20-1 and TRBJ1-4, with 11 bases identical to TRBD1. After removal of 5 bases from V and 7 bases from J, the junction contained 12 bases not matched to a gene. The length of the CDR3 is 16 residues. The germline gives CDR1 DFQATT, CDR2 SNEGSKA (reference sequence).

This rearrangement joins TRBV9 to TRBJ2-7; D may be TRBD1 or TRBD2 (6 bases each). The CDR3 loop spans 14 amino acids. Trimming cost V 0 bases and J 7 bases, with 14 bases left between them. Germline-derived CDR1 and CDR2 are SGDLS and YYNGEE. CDR3 region: CASSVDGGLNEQYF. For the CDR3, the DNA is TGTGCCAGCAGCGTAGATGGGGGGCTCAATGAGCAGTACTTC.

The V gene is TRBV5-1, the J gene TRBJ2-3; the match to TRBD2 covers 10 bases. From germline, CDR1 is SGHRS and CDR2 YFSETQ. CDR3 length: 15 residues. Unmatched junction bases numbered 3, after V lost 0 bases and J lost 5 bases. This CDR3 reads CASSLAASGRDTQYF. As DNA, the CDR3 is TGCGCCAGCAGCTTGGCCGCTAGCGGGAGAGATACGCAGTATTTT. The full variable domain, with the rest looked up from reference TRBV5-1 and TRBJ2-3, is KAGVTQTPRYLIKTRGQQVTLSCSPISGHRSVSWYQQTPGQGLQFLFEYFSETQRNKGNFPGRFSGRQFSNSRSEMNVSTLELGDSALYLCASSLAASGRDTQYFGPGTRLTVL.

This clonotype was observed a handful of times. The chain employs TRBV3-1 and TRBJ2-5; D gene unclear. The V and J ends lost 7 bases and 1 base respectively, with 10 bases between them. The CDR3 runs to 13 residues. The V gene's germline CDR1 is LGHDT and CDR2 YNNKEL (reference sequence). The CDR3 sequence: CASKKGPQETQYF. DNA of the CDR3: TGTGCCAGCAAAAAAGGGCCCCAAGAGACCCAGTACTTC.

In regard to this clonotype: A read error may explain this, as a much larger clone is one base away. The rearrangement joins TRBV11-2 to TRBJ2-1; 8 positions agree with TRBD2. The J call is in doubt because the DNA end fits TRBJ2-7 better. The CDR3 covers 15 residues. From germline, CDR1 is SGHAT and CDR2 FQNNGV. CDR3 coding DNA: TGTGCCAGCAGCCAGATCAGCGGGGGTTACAATGAGCAGTACTTC. Protein: CASSQISGGYNEQYF.

This rearrangement joins TRBV5-4 to TRBJ2-7; D is perhaps TRBD1 (6 bases). There are 13 residues in the CDR3. CDR1 and CDR2 from the germline V gene are SGHNT and YYREEE (reference sequence). V lost 4 bases, J lost 3 bases, and 11 bases lay in between. CDR3 sequence: CASSTGGHYEQYF. The CDR3 coding sequence is TGTGCCAGCAGCACTGGGGGACACTACGAGCAGTACTTC.

V and J are TRBV9 and TRBJ1-3; 7 bases align to TRBD1. The V gene end was trimmed by 4 bases and the J gene end by 2 bases; junction bases not matched to a gene: 9. The CDR3 spans 16 residues. The V gene's germline CDR1 is SGDLS and CDR2 YYNGEE. This chain's CDR3 is CASSPRQGGAGNTIYF. The DNA for the CDR3 is TGTGCCAGCAGCCCTCGACAGGGAGGCGCTGGAAACACCATATATTTT.

This clonotype came up a few times. The CDR3 region has the DNA TGTGCCAGCAGTTACCACCCTGTCACAGATACGCAGTATTTT. The encoded protein is CASSYHPVTDTQYF. The chain carries TRBV6-6 and TRBJ2-3; D is unclear. Trimming took off 2 bases at V and 2 bases at J, with 8 bases between the two ends. The CDR3 contains 14 residues. Germline CDR1 MNHNY, CDR2 SVGAGI (reference sequence).

In this sample, this clonotype turned up a few times. The V gene is TRBV7-3, the J gene TRBJ2-3; 7 positions agree with TRBD2. V shed 5 bases and J 1 base; nucleotides not matched to a gene: 18. Per germline, CDR1 SGHTA and CDR2 FQGTGA. The CDR3 is 19 amino acids. The CDR3 loop reads CASSPGLGRAIAGTDTQYF. The DNA of the CDR3 is TGTGCCAGCAGCCCCGGTCTAGGGAGGGCCATAGCGGGCACAGATACGCAGTATTTT.

Comment on this clonotype: The germline gene is not matched at one end of the junction; a read error may be the cause. This chain uses TRBV7-9 with TRBJ2-1, with D hard to call. The CDR3 consists of 13 residues. Per the germline V gene, CDR1 is SEHNR and CDR2 is FQNEAQ (reference sequence). The DNA for the CDR3 is TGTGCCAGCAGCTTGGTCTCCTACAATGGGCAGTTCTTC. Encoded protein: CASSLVSYNGQFF.

This clonotype turned up a few times. CDR3 DNA sequence: TGTGCCAGCAGCTTAGCGGGACAGCGAATATATAGCAATCAGCCCCAGCATTTT. Protein product: CASSLAGQRIYSNQPQHF. This rearrangement joins TRBV7-8 to TRBJ1-5; 7 nucleotides agree with TRBD1. After removal of 0 bases from V and 0 bases from J, the junction contained 8 bases not matched to a gene. The CDR3 is made up of 18 amino acids. The germline CDR1 and CDR2 sequences are SGHVS and FQNEAQ.

The chain uses TRBV30 and TRBJ2-7; D is ambiguous. In germline, CDR1 is GTSNPN, CDR2 SVGIG (reference sequence). The CDR3 consists of 13 residues. The V end was cut by 0 bases, the J end by 1 base, with 7 bases between. This CDR3 reads CAWSVAASYEQYF. The CDR3 DNA follows: TGTGCCTGGAGTGTGGCGGCGTCCTACGAGCAGTACTTC.